These 18 T cell receptor beta chains came from one sample sequenced in a study of T cell responses to AZD1222 COVID-19 vaccine. The assay was immunoSEQ multiplex PCR, and TCRdb's table has in-frame clones only and misses some. The table has some 140,000 clones, approximately 90% seen once. The specimen was peripheral blood, collected on day 0 of AZD1222 vaccination. The receptors derive from an adult in good health.

This chain connects TRBV27 to TRBJ1-5, with D maybe TRBD1 (5 bases). Germline V lookup: CDR1 MNHEY, CDR2 SMNVEV (reference sequence). The CDR3 is 14 residues long. V was cut by 5 bases and J by 3 bases, with 11 bases left in between. The CDR3: CASSDAGTNQPQHF. The CDR3 DNA reads TGTGCCAGCAGTGACGCAGGGACCAATCAGCCCCAGCATTTT.

The sample holds a few counts of this clone. This sequence joins TRBV4-2 and TRBJ2-7; 7 bases fit TRBD1. Germline CDR1 is LGHNA and CDR2 is YNFKEQ. V gave up 1 base and J gave up 4 bases; unmatched junction bases: 13. The CDR3 contains 17 residues. CDR3 in DNA: TGTGCCAGCAGCCAAGGGGCTACACCGGGACAGCAGTACGAGCAGTACTTC. Amino acid sequence: CASSQGATPGQQYEQYF.

This chain uses TRBV11-2 with TRBJ2-1; 8 bases map to TRBD2. Germline V gene data show CDR1 as SGHAT and CDR2 as FQNNGV. CDR3 size: 12 residues. Germline trimming cut 1 base from V and 13 bases from J; bases unmatched to any gene: 3. Here the CDR3 DNA reads TGTGCCAGCAGCTTAGCCGGGAGGGAACAGTTCTTC. Translated: CASSLAGREQFF. Combining the CDR3 with reference TRBV11-2 and TRBJ2-1 gives the whole variable domain EAGVAQSPRYKIIEKRQSVAFWCNPISGHATLYWYQQILGQGPKLLIQFQNNGVVDDSQLPKDRFSAERLKGVDSTLKIQPAKLEDSAVYLCASSLAGREQFFGPGTRLTVL.

This chain links TRBV7-8 with TRBJ2-7; 7 nucleotides agree with TRBD2. This CDR3 region has 14 residues. Trimming took 3 bases from V and 1 from J; bases not matched to a gene: 3. From germline, CDR1 is SGHVS and CDR2 FQNEAQ. The CDR3 spells CASSFREASYEQYF. The CDR3 DNA is TGTGCCAGCAGCTTTCGGGAGGCTTCCTACGAGCAGTACTTC.

The sample holds one count of this clone. CDR3 sequence reads: CAWSVSGGPVTEAFF. CDR3 coding DNA: TGTGCCTGGAGTGTAAGCGGGGGGCCGGTCACTGAAGCTTTCTTT. V and J are TRBV30 and TRBJ1-1, with D possibly being TRBD1 (6 bases). The V end was cut by 0 bases, the J end by 4 bases, with 15 bases between. CDR3 length: 15 residues. The germline CDR1 and CDR2 sequences are GTSNPN and SVGIG (reference sequence).

The rearrangement joins TRBV19 to TRBJ1-4; TRBD1 agrees at 11 bases. The CDR3 sequence is 14 residues long. The germline V gene encodes CDR1 LNHDA and CDR2 SQIVND (reference sequence). The ends lost 8 bases at V and 7 bases at J; junction bases unmatched: 6. CDR3 sequence reads: CASRDRGGSEKLFF. The CDR3 DNA sequence: TGTGCCAGTCGGGACAGGGGGGGAAGTGAAAAACTGTTTTTT.

This sequence joins TRBV6-2 or TRBV6-3 and TRBJ2-3; 10 bases line up with TRBD2. After removal of 2 bases from V and 4 bases from J, the junction contained 0 bases not matched to a gene. The germline CDR1 and CDR2 sequences are MNHEY and SVGEGT. The CDR3 runs to 14 residues. CDR3 sequence reads: CASSYGTSADTQYF. The CDR3 DNA follows: TGTGCCAGCAGTTACGGGACTAGCGCAGATACGCAGTATTTT.

The J gene is TRBJ1-2, the V gene TRBV19; 11 bases align to TRBD1. This CDR3 spans 15 amino acids. The V gene's germline CDR1 is LNHDA and CDR2 SQIVND (reference sequence). V lost 6 bases to trimming and J lost 4 bases; unmatched junction nucleotides: 7. DNA of the CDR3: TGTGCCAGTAGGACTCCGGGACAGGGGGGCTATGGCTACACCTTC. This translates into CASRTPGQGGYGYTF.

The chain has TRBV7-3 and TRBJ2-1, with D tentatively TRBD2 (6 bases). The germline gives CDR1 SGHTA, CDR2 FQGTGA. This CDR3 region has 15 residues. The ends were cut back, 0 bases at V and 9 bases at J, with 15 bases in the middle. For the CDR3, the DNA is TGTGCCAGCAGCTTAACCCGGGCTAGCGAAGGTGAGCAGTTCTTC. Protein: CASSLTRASEGEQFF.

The chain uses TRBV4-2 and TRBJ2-7, with a weak D call TRBD2 (6 bases). The CDR3 runs to 14 residues. Germline CDR1 reads LGHNA; CDR2 reads YNFKEQ. V was pared by 3 bases and J by 2 bases, with 11 bases between. In nucleotides, the CDR3 is TGTGCCAGCAGCCACGGGGACTCCACCTACGAGCAGTACTTC. Encoded protein: CASSHGDSTYEQYF.

The chain combines TRBV4-2 with TRBJ2-3; D call uncertain. Germline V CDR1 and CDR2: LGHNA, YNFKEQ. Trimming cost V 5 bases and J 2 bases, with 8 bases left between them. This CDR3 region has 13 residues. The CDR3 nucleotides are TGTGCCAGCAGCTTAAGCTCCACAGATACGCAGTATTTT. It codes for CASSLSSTDTQYF.

V and J are TRBV5-1 and TRBJ1-2; D is perhaps TRBD1 (5 bases). Germline assignment: CDR1 SGHRS and CDR2 YFSETQ. V lost 0 bases and J 3 bases, leaving 9 bases between the germline ends. The CDR3 has 14 residues. Here the CDR3 reads CASSLVGDDYGYTF. The CDR3 DNA follows: TGCGCCAGCAGCTTGGTCGGGGACGACTATGGCTACACCTTC.

About this clone itself: An end of the junction does not agree with germline; a read error may underlie this. The chain joins TRBV20-1 to TRBJ1-2; D call uncertain. The V gene's germline CDR1 is DFQATT and CDR2 SNEGSKA (reference sequence). This CDR3 has 8 amino acids. In DNA form, the CDR3 reads TGCAGTGCTAGGGGCACCGTATTC. Its protein is CSARGTVF.

This sequence joins TRBV21-1 and TRBJ1-5. TRBV21-1 is marked as a pseudogene. The CDR3 length is 16 residues. The CDR3 nucleotides read TGTGCCAGCAGCAAATTGTCAGACTATAGCAATCAGCCCCAGCATTTT. Translating gives CASSKLSDYSNQPQHF.

This sequence joins TRBV10-3 and TRBJ1-2, with D unclear. In germline, CDR1 is ENHRY, CDR2 SYGVKD. This CDR3 has 13 amino acids. Trimming removed 4 bases at V and 8 bases at J, with 14 bases between. This chain's CDR3 is CAISAATGSGYTF. CDR3 in DNA: TGTGCCATCAGTGCCGCTACGGGGAGCGGCTACACCTTC.

The chain joins TRBV5-4 to TRBJ1-2; D not certain. V lost 0 bases to trimming and J lost 0 bases, with 6 bases between them. The germline V gene has CDR1 SGHNT and CDR2 YYREEE (reference sequence). This CDR3 region has 14 residues. The chain's CDR3 is CASSLVGPNYGYTF. The CDR3 bases are TGTGCCAGCAGCTTGGTAGGACCTAACTATGGCTACACCTTC.

The rearrangement links TRBV12-3 or TRBV12-4 to TRBJ2-1; TRBD2 matches at 7 bases. Germline trimming cut 1 base from V and 6 bases from J; bases unmatched to any gene: 0. The CDR3 loop spans 13 amino acids. In DNA, the CDR3 is TGTGCCAGCAGTTTAGGGGAGGGCAATGAGCAGTTCTTC. Protein: CASSLGEGNEQFF.

The chain combines TRBV28 with TRBJ2-7; unclear D gene. This CDR3 has 12 amino acids. The germline V and J ends were trimmed by 8 bases and 0 bases, with 8 bases remaining between them. CDR1 is MDHEN and CDR2 is SYDVKM in the germline V gene. CDR3 protein: CASALSSYEQYF. CDR3 coding DNA: TGTGCCAGCGCCCTGAGCTCCTACGAGCAGTACTTC.